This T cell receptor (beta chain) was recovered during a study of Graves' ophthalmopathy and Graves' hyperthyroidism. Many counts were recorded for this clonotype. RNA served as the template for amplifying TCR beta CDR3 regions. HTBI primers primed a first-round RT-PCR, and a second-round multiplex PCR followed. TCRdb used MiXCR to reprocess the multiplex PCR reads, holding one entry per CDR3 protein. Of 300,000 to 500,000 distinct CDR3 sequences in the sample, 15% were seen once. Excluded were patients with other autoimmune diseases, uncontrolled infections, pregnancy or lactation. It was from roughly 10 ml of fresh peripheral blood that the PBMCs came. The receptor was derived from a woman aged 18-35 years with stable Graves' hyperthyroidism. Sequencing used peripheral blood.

The chain's CDR3 is CASIPVSSTEAFF. CDR3 bases: TGTGCCAGCATTCCAGTCTCAAGCACTGAAGCTTTCTTT. The J gene is TRBJ1-1, the V gene TRBV6-1; unclear D gene. Trimming left V 7 bases short and J 4 bases short, with 13 bases between. The CDR3 spans 13 residues. From germline, CDR1 is MNHNS and CDR2 SASEGT.